A single sample gave rise to the 13 T cell receptor beta chains below, sequenced in a study of CD8 T cells in Susac syndrome. Random hexamers were used to reverse transcribe the RNA input (roughly 0.5 to 1 ug). TCRdb re-analysed the immunoSEQ multiplex PCR reads in MiXCR, keeping a single row per CDR3 protein. This table holds around 140,000 distinct CDR3 sequences, 80% to 85% found once. Sequenced: CD8+ T cells from PBMCs. These receptors came from a human donor with multiple sclerosis.

This chain uses TRBV19 with TRBJ1-1; D remains ambiguous. The V gene's germline CDR1 is LNHDA and CDR2 SQIVND (reference sequence). Between the trimmed V and J ends, which lost 11 bases and 0 bases, there was a span of 13 bases. The CDR3 length is 13 residues. In DNA, the CDR3 is TGTGCCGCTAGTTCACACCTGAACACTGAAGCTTTCTTT. Protein sequence: CAASSHLNTEAFF.

V gene TRBV29-1 combines with J gene TRBJ1-2; a weak D match, TRBD1 (5 bases). This CDR3 spans 15 amino acids. Between the trimmed V and J ends, which lost 5 bases and 2 bases, there was a span of 18 bases. From germline, CDR1 is SQVTM and CDR2 ANQGSEA. The CDR3 DNA sequence: TGCAGCGTTACCAAAGGGACTGTCCTCAACTATGGCTACACCTTC. Protein product: CSVTKGTVLNYGYTF.

This chain connects TRBV4-1 to TRBJ2-7, with D uncertain. The CDR3 covers 12 residues. V was clipped by 4 bases and J by 2 bases, with 6 bases between them. Germline loops: CDR1 MGHRA, CDR2 YSYEKL. The CDR3 spells CASSPRPYEQYV. CDR3 bases: TGCGCCAGCAGCCCCCGCCCCTACGAGCAGTACGTC.

This chain uses TRBV6-1 with TRBJ1-2; the D gene is possibly TRBD1 (6 bases). The CDR3 extends over 16 amino acids. Germline CDR1 is MNHNS and CDR2 is SASEGT. V lost 2 bases and J 7 bases, leaving 20 bases between the germline ends. CDR3 in amino acids: CASSEIRTAWASGYTF. The CDR3, as DNA: TGTGCCAGCAGTGAAATTAGGACAGCGTGGGCCAGTGGCTACACCTTC.

This clonotype was seen only a few times. The V call is TRBV7-9, the J call TRBJ2-7, with D unclear. V shed 5 bases and J shed 0 bases, with 8 bases lying between them. The germline V gene has CDR1 SEHNR and CDR2 FQNEAQ (reference sequence). The CDR3 has 13 residues. The CDR3 sequence: CASSPGDSYEQYV. The CDR3 nucleotides are TGTGCCAGCAGCCCTGGCGACTCCTACGAGCAGTACGTC.

The chain joins TRBV3-1 to TRBJ1-5, with D perhaps matching TRBD1 (5 bases). This CDR3 is built from 15 residues. The ends were cut back, 1 base at V and 3 bases at J, with 10 bases in the middle. Germline CDR1 and CDR2: LGHDT and YNNKEL (reference sequence). The CDR3 sequence is CASSQATGNNQPQHF. The CDR3 DNA follows: TGTGCCAGCAGCCAAGCTACAGGCAACAATCAGCCCCAGCATTTT.

The table lists this clonotype with a few counts. The J gene is TRBJ2-7, the V gene TRBV4-1; D call uncertain. V shed 0 bases and J shed 9 bases, with 6 bases lying between them. The germline V gene encodes CDR1 MGHRA and CDR2 YSYEKL. This CDR3 contains 11 residues. For the CDR3, the DNA is TGCGCCAGCAGCCAAGATACCCGGCAGTACTTC. Protein sequence: CASSQDTRQYF.

The chain couples TRBV7-2 to TRBJ2-5; TRBD2 aligns across 13 bases. The ends lost 4 bases at V and 5 bases at J; junction bases unmatched: 4. The CDR3 loop spans 15 amino acids. Germline values: CDR1 SGHTA, CDR2 FQGNSA. The CDR3 loop is CASSSRTSGGETQYF. The CDR3 DNA is TGTGCCAGCAGCTCTAGGACTAGCGGGGGTGAGACCCAGTACTTC.

The chain couples TRBV7-2 to TRBJ2-7; D may be TRBD1 (6 bases). Trimming shortened V by 5 bases and J by 0 bases, and 20 bases separated the two germline ends. The CDR3 sequence is 17 residues long. Germline V gives CDR1 SGHTA, CDR2 FQGNSA. Here the CDR3 reads CASSPPRPGTPSYEQYF. The CDR3 bases are TGTGCCAGCAGCCCCCCCCGTCCCGGGACACCCTCCTACGAGCAGTACTTC.

The chain couples TRBV11-2 to TRBJ2-1; no firm D call. Trimming took 2 bases from V and 9 from J, leaving 8 bases between them. The CDR3 extends over 12 amino acids. CDR1 and CDR2 (germline): SGHAT, FQNNGV. The CDR3 nucleotides are TGTGCCAGCAGCTTAAACGGCCGTGAGCAGTTCTTC. Its protein product is CASSLNGREQFF.

The chain joins TRBV6-1 to TRBJ1-2, with TRBD1 as a possible D gene (6 bases). V was pared by 0 bases and J by 4 bases, with 12 bases between. From germline, CDR1 is MNHNS and CDR2 SASEGT. The CDR3 runs to 15 residues. CDR3 sequence reads: CASSEAQGGAYGYTF. The CDR3 bases are TGTGCCAGCAGTGAAGCTCAAGGGGGTGCCTATGGCTACACCTTC.

This clonotype was detected a few times. The V gene is TRBV5-5, the J gene TRBJ1-1; D gene ambiguous. V was cut by 7 bases and J by 1 base, with 17 bases left in between. Per germline, CDR1 SGHKS and CDR2 YYEKEE (reference sequence). The CDR3 sequence is 15 residues long. The CDR3 nucleotides are TGTGCCAGCTCCCTTGGGCGGGCAGGGAACACTGAAGCTTTCTTT. It translates to CASSLGRAGNTEAFF. The complete variable domain, with remaining parts taken from reference TRBV5-5 and TRBJ1-1, reads DAGVTQSPTHLIKTRGQQVTLRCSPISGHKSVSWYQQVLGQGPQFIFQYYEKEERGRGNFPDRFSARQFPNYSSELNVNALLLGDSALYLCASSLGRAGNTEAFFGQGTRLTVV.

The CDR3 DNA follows: TGTGCCAGCAGCTTGAGGGACACAGGTCCCTACAATGAGCAGTTCTTC. Translated, it gives CASSLRDTGPYNEQFF. The rearrangement links TRBV5-4 to TRBJ2-1; a weak D match, TRBD1 (6 bases). Trimming cost V 1 base and J 2 bases, with 13 bases left between them. The CDR3 totals 16 residues. Germline V gene sequence: CDR1 SGHNT, CDR2 YYREEE (reference sequence).